The TCR beta chain described here comes from a study of Ad26.COV2.S vaccination and SARS-CoV-2 variants. Notes on the study in general: Vaccinees and placebo recipients showed similar non-spike TCR breadth. The placebo group had lower spike-specific TCR breadth than the vaccine recipients did.

Libraries were prepared by immunoSEQ multiplex PCR; TCRdb keeps only in-frame clonotypes and omits some of them. The data show fewer than 400,000 clones, around nine tenths seen once. Germline CDR1 and CDR2: SNHLY and FYNNEI. V shed 11 bases and J 4 bases; nucleotides not matched to a gene: 11. This CDR3 is built from 15 residues. Details on this clone: Its target is not known.

Described treatment: some 19 received Ad26.COV2.S at low or high dose, single or two shots; 5 received placebo; per-sample allocation not given. Repertoires come from day 63 after the first vaccine or placebo injection. The TCR was taken from a person aged 18 to 65 who received the Ad26.COV2.S COVID-19 vaccine or a placebo. The sequences come from peripheral blood, collected in a trial of Ad26.COV2.S vaccine versus placebo. This chain joins TRBV2 and TRBJ2-1; TRBD1 matches 10 bases. CDR3 sequence reads: CAGGSPGQGYNEQFF. CDR3 DNA sequence: TGTGCCGGGGGCAGTCCGGGACAGGGGTACAATGAGCAGTTCTTC. The full variable domain, rest sourced from reference TRBV2 and TRBJ2-1, is EPEVTQTPSHQVTQMGQEVILRCVPISNHLYFYWYRQILGQKVEFLVSFYNNEISEKSEIFDDQFSVERPDGSNFTLKIRSTKLEDSAMYFCAGGSPGQGYNEQFFGPGTRLTVL.